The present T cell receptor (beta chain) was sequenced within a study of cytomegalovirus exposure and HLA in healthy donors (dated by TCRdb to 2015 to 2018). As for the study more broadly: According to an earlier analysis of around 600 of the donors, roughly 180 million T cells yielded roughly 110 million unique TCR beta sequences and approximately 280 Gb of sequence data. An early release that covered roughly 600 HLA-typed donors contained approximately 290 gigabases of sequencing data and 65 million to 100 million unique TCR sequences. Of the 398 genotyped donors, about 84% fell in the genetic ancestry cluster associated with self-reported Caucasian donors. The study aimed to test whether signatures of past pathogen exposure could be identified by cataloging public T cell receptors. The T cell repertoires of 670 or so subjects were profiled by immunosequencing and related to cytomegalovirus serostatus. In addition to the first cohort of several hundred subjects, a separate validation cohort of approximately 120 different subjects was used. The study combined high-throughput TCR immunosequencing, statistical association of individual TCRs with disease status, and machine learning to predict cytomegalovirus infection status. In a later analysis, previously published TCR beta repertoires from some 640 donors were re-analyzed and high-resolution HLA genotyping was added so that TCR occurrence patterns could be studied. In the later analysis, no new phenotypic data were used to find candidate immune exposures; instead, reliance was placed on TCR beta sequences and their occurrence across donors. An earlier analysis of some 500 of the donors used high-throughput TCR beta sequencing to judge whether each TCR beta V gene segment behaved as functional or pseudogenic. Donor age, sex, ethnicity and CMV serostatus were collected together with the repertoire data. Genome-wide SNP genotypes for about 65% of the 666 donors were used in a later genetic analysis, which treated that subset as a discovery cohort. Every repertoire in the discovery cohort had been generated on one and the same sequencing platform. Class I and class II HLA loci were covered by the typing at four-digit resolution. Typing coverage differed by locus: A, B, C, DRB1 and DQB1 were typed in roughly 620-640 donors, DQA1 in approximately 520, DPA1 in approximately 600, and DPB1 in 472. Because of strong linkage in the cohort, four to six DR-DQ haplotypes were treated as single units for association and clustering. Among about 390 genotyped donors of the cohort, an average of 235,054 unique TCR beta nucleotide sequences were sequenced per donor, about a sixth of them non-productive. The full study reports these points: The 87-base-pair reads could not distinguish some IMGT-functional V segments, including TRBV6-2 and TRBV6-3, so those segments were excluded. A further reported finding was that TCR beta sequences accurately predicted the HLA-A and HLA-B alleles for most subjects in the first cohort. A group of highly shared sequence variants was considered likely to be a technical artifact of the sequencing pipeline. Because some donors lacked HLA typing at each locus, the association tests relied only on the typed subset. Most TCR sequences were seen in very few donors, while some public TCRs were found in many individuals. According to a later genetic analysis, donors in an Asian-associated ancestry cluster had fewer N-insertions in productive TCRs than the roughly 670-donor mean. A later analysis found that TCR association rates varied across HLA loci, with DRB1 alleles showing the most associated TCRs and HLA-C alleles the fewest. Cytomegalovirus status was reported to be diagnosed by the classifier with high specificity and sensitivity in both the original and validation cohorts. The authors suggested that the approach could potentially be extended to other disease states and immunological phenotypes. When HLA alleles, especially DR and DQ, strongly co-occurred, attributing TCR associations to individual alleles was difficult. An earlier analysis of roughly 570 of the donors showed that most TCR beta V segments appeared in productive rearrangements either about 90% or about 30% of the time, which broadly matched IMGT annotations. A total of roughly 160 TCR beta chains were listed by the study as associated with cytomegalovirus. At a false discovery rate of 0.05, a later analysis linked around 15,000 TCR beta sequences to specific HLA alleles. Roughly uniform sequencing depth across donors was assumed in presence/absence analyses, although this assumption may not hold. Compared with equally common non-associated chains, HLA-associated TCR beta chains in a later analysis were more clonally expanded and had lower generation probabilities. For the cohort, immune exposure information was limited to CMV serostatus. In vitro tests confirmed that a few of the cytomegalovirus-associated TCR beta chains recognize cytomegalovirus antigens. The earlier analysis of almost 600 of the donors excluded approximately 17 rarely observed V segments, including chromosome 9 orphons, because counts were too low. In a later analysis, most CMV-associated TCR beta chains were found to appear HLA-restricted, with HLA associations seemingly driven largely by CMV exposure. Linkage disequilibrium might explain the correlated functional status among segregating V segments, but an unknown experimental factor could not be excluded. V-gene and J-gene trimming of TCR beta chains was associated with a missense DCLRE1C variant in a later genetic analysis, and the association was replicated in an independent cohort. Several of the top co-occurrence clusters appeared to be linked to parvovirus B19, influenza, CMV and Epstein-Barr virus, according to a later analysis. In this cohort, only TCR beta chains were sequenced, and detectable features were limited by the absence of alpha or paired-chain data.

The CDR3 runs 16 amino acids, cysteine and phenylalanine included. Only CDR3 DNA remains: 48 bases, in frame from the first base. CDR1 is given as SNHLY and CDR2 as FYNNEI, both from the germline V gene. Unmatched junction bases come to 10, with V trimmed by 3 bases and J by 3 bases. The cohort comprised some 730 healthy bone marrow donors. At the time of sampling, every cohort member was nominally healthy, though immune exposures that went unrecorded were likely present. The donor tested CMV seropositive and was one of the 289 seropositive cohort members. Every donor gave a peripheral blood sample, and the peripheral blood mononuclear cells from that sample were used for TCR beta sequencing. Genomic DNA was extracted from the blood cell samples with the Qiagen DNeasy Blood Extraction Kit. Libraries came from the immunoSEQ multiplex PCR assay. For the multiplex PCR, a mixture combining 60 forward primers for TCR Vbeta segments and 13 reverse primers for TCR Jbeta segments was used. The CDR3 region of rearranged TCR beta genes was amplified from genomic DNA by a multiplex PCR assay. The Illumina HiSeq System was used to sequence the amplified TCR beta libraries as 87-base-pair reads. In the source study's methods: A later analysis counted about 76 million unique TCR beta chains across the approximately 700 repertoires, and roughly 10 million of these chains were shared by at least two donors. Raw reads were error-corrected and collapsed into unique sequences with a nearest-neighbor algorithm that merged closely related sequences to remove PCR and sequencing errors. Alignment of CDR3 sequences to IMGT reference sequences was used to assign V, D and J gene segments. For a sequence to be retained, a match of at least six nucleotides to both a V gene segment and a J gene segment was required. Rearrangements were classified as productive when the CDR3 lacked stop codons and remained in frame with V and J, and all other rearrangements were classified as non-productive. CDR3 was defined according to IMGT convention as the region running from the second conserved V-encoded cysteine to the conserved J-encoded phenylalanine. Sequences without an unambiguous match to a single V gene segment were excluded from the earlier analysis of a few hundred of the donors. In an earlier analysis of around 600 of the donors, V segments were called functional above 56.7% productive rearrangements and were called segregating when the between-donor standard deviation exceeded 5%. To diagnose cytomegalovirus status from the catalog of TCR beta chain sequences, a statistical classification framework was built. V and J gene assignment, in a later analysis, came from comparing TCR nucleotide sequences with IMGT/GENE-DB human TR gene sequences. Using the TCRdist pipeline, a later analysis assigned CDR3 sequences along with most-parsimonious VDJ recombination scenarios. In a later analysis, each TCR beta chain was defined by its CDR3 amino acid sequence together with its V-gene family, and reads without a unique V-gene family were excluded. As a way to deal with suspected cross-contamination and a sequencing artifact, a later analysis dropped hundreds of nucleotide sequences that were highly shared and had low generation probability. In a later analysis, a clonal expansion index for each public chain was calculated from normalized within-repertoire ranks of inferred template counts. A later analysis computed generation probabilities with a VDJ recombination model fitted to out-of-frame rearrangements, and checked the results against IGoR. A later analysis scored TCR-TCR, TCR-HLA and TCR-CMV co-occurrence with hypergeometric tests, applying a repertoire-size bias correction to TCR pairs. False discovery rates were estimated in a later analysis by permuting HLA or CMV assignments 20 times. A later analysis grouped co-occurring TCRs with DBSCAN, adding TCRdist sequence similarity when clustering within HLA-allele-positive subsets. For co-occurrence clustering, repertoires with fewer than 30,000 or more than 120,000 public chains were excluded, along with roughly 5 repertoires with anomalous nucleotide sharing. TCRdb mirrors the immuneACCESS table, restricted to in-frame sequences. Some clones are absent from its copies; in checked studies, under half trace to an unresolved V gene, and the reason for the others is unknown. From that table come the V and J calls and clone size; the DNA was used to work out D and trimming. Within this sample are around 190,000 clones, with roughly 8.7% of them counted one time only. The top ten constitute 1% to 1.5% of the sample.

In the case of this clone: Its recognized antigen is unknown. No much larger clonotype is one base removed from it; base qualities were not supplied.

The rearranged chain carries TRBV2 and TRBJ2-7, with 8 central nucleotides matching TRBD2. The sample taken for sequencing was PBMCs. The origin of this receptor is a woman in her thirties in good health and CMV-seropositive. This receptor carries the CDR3 CASSDIVAGINYEQYF. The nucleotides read TGTGCCAGCAGTGATATCGTAGCGGGGATTAACTACGAGCAGTACTTC.